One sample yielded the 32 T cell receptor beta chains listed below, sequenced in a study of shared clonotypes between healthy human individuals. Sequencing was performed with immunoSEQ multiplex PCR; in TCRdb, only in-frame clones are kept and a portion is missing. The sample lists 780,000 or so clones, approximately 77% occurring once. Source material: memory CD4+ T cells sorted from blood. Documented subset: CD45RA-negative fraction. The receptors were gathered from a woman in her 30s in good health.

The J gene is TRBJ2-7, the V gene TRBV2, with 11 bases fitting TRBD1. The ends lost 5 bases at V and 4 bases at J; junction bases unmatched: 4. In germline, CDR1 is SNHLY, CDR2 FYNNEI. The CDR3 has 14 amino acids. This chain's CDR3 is CASSRRDRGYEQYF. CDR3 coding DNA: TGTGCCAGCAGTCGCCGGGACAGGGGGTACGAGCAGTACTTC.

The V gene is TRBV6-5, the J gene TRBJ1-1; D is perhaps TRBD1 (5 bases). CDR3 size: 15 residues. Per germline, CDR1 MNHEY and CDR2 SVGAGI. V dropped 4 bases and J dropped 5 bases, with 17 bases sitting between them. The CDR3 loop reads CASSLTPGGETEAFF. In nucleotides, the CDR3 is TGTGCCAGCAGTTTAACCCCGGGGGGGGAGACTGAAGCTTTCTTT.

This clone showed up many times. The CDR3 sequence is CASSVDRGSYGYTF. The CDR3 nucleotides are TGTGCCAGCAGTGTCGACAGGGGCTCCTATGGCTACACCTTC. The genes are TRBV6-1 and TRBJ1-2; 8 bases are shared with TRBD1. The CDR3 is 14 amino acids. Germline trimming cut 4 bases from V and 4 bases from J; bases unmatched to any gene: 5. Germline CDR1 is MNHNS and CDR2 is SASEGT.

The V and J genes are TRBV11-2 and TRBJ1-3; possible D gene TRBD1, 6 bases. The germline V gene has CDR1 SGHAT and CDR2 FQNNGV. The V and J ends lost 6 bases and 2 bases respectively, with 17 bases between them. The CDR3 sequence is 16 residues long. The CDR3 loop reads CASSPVTGKAGNTIYF. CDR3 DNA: TGTGCCAGCAGTCCAGTAACAGGGAAAGCTGGAAACACCATATATTTT.

CDR3 nucleotide sequence: TGTGCCAGCAGCAAGACTAGCGGAACCTACAATGAGCAGTTCTTC. Its translation is CASSKTSGTYNEQFF. This chain connects TRBV28 to TRBJ2-1, with 9 bases aligning to TRBD2. V lost 6 bases, J lost 2 bases, and 5 bases stayed unmatched. This CDR3 is 15 amino acids long. In germline, CDR1 is MDHEN, CDR2 SYDVKM.

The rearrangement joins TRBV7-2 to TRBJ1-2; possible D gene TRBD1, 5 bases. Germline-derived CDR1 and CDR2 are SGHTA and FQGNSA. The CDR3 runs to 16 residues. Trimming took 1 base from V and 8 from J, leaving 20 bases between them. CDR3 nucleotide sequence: TGTGCCAGCAGCTTAGGGTCCTCGGGGGGGGAGATCGGCTACACCTTC. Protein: CASSLGSSGGEIGYTF.

CDR3: CASSHPGGYNEQFF. The CDR3 coding sequence is TGTGCCAGCAGTCATCCAGGGGGCTACAATGAGCAGTTCTTC. The V and J genes are TRBV7-9 and TRBJ2-1, with 7 bases identical to TRBD1. V was clipped by 6 bases and J by 3 bases; unmatched bases: 5. Germline CDR1 SEHNR, CDR2 FQNEAQ (reference sequence). The CDR3 is 14 residues long.

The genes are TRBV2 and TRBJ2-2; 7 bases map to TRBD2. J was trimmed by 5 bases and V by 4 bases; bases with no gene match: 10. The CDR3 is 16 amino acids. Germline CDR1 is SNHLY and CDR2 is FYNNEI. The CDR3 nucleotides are TGTGCCAGCAGTGTCCGACCGAGCGGGACGACCGGGGAGCTGTTTTTT. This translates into CASSVRPSGTTGELFF. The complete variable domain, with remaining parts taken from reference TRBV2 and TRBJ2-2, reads EPEVTQTPSHQVTQMGQEVILRCVPISNHLYFYWYRQILGQKVEFLVSFYNNEISEKSEIFDDQFSVERPDGSNFTLKIRSTKLEDSAMYFCASSVRPSGTTGELFFGEGSRLTVL.

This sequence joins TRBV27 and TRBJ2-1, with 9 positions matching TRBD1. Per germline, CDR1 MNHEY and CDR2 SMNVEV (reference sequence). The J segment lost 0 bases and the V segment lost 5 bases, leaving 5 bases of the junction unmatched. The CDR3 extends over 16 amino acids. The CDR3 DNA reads TGTGCCAGCAGTCCGGGACAGGGCTTCTCCTACAATGAGCAGTTCTTC. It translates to CASSPGQGFSYNEQFF.

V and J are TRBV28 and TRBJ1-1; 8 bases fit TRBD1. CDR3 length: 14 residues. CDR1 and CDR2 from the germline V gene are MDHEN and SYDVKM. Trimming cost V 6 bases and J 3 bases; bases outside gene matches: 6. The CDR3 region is CASSPGQGDTEAFF. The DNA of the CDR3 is TGTGCCAGCAGCCCCGGACAGGGAGACACTGAAGCTTTCTTT.

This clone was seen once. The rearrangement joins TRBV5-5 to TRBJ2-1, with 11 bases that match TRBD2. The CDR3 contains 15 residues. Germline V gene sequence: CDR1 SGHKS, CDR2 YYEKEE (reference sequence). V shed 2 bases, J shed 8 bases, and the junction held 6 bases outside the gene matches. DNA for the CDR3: TGTGCCAGCAGCTTTAGGACTAGCGGGTACGATGAGCAGTTCTTC. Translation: CASSFRTSGYDEQFF. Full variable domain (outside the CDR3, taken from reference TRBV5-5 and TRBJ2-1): DAGVTQSPTHLIKTRGQQVTLRCSPISGHKSVSWYQQVLGQGPQFIFQYYEKEERGRGNFPDRFSARQFPNYSSELNVNALLLGDSALYLCASSFRTSGYDEQFFGPGTRLTVL.

This chain's CDR3 is CASSSRQGGAPGELFF. CDR3 sequence (DNA): TGTGCCAGCAGCTCTCGACAGGGCGGGGCTCCCGGGGAGCTGTTTTTT. This chain joins TRBV7-8 and TRBJ2-2; the D gene is possibly TRBD1 (7 bases). Trimming removed 4 bases from V and 6 bases from J, with 18 bases in between. This CDR3 spans 16 amino acids. Germline V gene sequence: CDR1 SGHVS, CDR2 FQNEAQ.

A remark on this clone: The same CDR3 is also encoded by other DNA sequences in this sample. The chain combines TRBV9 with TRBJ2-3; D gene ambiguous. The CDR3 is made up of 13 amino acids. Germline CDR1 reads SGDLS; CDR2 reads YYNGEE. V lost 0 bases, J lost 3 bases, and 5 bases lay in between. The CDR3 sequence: CASSVGYTDTQYF. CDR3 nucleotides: TGTGCCAGCAGCGTAGGTTATACAGATACGCAGTATTTT.

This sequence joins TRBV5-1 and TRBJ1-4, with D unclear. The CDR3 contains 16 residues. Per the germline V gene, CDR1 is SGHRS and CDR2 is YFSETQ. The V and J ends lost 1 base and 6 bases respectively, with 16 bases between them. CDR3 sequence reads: CASSLNRKVFDEKLFF. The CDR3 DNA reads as TGCGCCAGCAGCTTGAATCGGAAGGTTTTCGATGAAAAACTGTTTTTT.

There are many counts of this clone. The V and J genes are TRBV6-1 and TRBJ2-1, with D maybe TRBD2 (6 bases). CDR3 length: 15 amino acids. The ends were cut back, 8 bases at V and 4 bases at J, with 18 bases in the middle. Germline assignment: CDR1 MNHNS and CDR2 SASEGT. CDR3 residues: CASAEGRLEYNEQFF. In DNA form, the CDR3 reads TGTGCCAGCGCCGAGGGGAGACTAGAGTACAATGAGCAGTTCTTC.

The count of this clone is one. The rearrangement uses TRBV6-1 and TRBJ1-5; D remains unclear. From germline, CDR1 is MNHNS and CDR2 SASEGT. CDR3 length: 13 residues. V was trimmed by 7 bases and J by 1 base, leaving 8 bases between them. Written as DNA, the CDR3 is TGTGCCAGCATTAGCTGGAGCAATCAGCCCCAGCATTTT. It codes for CASISWSNQPQHF.

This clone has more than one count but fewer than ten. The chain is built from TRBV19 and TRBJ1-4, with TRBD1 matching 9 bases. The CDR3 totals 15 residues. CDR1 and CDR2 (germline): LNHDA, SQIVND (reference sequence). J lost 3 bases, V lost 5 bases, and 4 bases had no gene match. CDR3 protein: CASSPRQGANEKLFF. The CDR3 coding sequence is TGTGCCAGTAGTCCCCGACAGGGGGCTAATGAAAAACTGTTTTTT.

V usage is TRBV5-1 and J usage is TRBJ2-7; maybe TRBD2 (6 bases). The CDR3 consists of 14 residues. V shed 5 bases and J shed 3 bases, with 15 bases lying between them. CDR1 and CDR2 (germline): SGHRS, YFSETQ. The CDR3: CASRRVGGNYEQYF. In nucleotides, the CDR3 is TGCGCCAGCAGGAGAGTTGGAGGGAACTACGAGCAGTACTTC.

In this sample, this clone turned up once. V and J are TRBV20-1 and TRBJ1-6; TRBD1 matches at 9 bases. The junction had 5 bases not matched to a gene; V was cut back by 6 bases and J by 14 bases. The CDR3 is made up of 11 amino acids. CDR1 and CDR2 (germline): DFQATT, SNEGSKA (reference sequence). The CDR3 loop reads CSATTGGTLHF. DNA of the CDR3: TGCAGTGCAACGACAGGGGGAACCCTCCACTTT.

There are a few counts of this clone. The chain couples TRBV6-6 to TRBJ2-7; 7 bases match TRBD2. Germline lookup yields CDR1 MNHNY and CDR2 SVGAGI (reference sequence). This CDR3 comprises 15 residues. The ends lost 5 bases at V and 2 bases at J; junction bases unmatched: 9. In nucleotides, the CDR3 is TGTGCCAGCAGTCCTTTCGCGGGAGTAACCTACGAGCAGTACTTC. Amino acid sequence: CASSPFAGVTYEQYF.

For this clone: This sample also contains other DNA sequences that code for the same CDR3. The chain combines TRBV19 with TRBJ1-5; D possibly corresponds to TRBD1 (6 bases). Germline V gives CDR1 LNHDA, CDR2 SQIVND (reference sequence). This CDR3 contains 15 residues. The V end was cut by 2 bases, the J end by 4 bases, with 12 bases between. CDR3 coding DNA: TGTGCCAGTAGTATATCTGGGGGCAGGAATCAGCCCCAGCATTTT. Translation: CASSISGGRNQPQHF.

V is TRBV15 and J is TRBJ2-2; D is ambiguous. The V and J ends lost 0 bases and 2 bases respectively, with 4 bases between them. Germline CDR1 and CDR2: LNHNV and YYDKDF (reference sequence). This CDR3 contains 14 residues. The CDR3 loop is CATSRDANTGELFF. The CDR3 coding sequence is TGTGCCACCAGCAGAGATGCAAACACCGGGGAGCTGTTTTTT.

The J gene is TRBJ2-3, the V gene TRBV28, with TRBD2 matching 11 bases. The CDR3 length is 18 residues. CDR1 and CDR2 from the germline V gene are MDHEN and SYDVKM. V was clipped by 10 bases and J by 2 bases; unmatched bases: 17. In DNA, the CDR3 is TGTGCCACCAATCCCTCGGGACTAGCGGAATATAACACAGATACGCAGTATTTT. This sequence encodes CATNPSGLAEYNTDTQYF. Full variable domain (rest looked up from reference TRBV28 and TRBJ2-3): DVKVTQSSRYLVKRTGEKVFLECVQDMDHENMFWYRQDPGLGLRLIYFSYDVKMKEKGDIPEGYSVSREKKERFSLILESASTNQTSMYLCATNPSGLAEYNTDTQYFGPGTRLTVL.

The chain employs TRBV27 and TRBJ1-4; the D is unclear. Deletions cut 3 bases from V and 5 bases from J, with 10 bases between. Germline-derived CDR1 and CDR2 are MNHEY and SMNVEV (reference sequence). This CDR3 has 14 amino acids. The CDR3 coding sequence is TGTGCCAGCAGTTTCCTACAGAGGAATGAAAAACTGTTTTTT. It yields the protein CASSFLQRNEKLFF.

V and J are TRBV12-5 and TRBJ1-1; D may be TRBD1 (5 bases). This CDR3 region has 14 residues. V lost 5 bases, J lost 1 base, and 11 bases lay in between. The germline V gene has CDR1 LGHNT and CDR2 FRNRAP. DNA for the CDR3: TGTGCTAGTGGTGCGGGGGGGAGGAACACTGAAGCTTTCTTT. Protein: CASGAGGRNTEAFF.

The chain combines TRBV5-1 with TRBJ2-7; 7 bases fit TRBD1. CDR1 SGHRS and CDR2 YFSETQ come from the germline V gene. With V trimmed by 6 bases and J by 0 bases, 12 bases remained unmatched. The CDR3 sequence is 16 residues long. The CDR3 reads CASNPIQGIPSYEQYF. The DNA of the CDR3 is TGCGCCAGCAACCCCATACAGGGGATTCCCTCCTACGAGCAGTACTTC.

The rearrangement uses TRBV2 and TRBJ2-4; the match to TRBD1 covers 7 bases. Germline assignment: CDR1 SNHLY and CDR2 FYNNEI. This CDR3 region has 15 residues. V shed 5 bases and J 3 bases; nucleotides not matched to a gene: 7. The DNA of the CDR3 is TGTGCCAGCAGTTCGACAGGGCTCGGCAAAAACATTCAGTACTTC. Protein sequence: CASSSTGLGKNIQYF.

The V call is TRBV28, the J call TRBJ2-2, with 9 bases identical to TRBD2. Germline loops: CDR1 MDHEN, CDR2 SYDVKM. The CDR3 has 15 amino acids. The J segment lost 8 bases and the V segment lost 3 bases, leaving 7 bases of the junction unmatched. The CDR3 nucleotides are TGTGCCAGCAGTTTCGCGGGGGGGCCCTTTGGGGAGCTGTTTTTT. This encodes CASSFAGGPFGELFF.

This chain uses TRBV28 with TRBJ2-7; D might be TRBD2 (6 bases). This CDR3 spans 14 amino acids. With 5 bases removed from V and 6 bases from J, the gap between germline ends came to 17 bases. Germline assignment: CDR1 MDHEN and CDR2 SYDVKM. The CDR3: CASSQGAAGREQYF. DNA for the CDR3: TGTGCCAGCAGTCAAGGGGCGGCGGGGCGCGAGCAGTACTTC.

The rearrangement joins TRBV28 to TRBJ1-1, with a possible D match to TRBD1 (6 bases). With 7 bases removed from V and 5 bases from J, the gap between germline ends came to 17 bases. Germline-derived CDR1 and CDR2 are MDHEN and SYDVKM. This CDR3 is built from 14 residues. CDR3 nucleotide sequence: TGTGCCAGCACCCGGGGGCCCCCCGGGACTGAAGCTTTCTTT. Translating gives CASTRGPPGTEAFF. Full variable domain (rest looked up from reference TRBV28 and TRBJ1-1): DVKVTQSSRYLVKRTGEKVFLECVQDMDHENMFWYRQDPGLGLRLIYFSYDVKMKEKGDIPEGYSVSREKKERFSLILESASTNQTSMYLCASTRGPPGTEAFFGQGTRLTVV.

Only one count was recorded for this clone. The CDR3 nucleotides are TGTGCCATCAGTACAGGCGAGACCCAGTACTTC. Protein sequence: CAISTGETQYF. The rearrangement links TRBV10-3 to TRBJ2-5; weak D call: TRBD1 (5 bases). CDR3 length: 11 amino acids. Trimming pared 5 bases from V and 5 bases from J, leaving 6 bases between. From germline, CDR1 is ENHRY and CDR2 SYGVKD.

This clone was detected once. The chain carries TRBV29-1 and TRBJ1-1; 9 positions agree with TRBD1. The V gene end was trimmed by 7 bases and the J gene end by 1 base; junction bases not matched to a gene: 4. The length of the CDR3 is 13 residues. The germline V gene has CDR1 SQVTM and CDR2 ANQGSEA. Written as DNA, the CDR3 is TGCAGCGGGGACAGGGCAGGGAACACTGAAGCTTTCTTT. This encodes CSGDRAGNTEAFF.